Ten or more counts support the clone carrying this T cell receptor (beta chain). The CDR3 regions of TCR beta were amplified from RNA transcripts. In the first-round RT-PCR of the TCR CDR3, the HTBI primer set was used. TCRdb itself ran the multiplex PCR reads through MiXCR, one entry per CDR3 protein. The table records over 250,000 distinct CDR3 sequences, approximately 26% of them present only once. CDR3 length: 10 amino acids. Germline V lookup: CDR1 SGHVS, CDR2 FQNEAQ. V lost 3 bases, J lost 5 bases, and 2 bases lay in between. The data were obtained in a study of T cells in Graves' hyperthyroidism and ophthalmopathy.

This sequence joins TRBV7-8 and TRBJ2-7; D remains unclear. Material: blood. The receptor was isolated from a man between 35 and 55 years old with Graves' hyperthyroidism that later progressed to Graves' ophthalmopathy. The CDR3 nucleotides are TGTGCCAGCAGCTTCGACGAGCAGTACTTC. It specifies CASSFDEQYF.